The clone carrying this T cell receptor beta chain was seen a single time. This PCR relied on a set of 60 Vbeta primers and 13 Jbeta primers. The table came from immunoSEQ multiplex PCR; TCRdb's copy has only in-frame clones and leaves some out. Of some 190,000 clones in the sample, around 80% are singletons; the top ten hold roughly 1.4%. The sample belongs to a study of cytomegalovirus exposure and HLA in healthy donors. Trimming pared 1 base from V and 1 base from J, leaving 20 bases between. In germline, CDR1 is SGHAT, CDR2 FQNNGV. This CDR3 has 19 residues. The chain carries TRBV11-2 and TRBJ2-4; tentative D call: TRBD2 (7 bases). The receptor comes from a man aged 35 to 55 in good health and CMV-seronegative. Sequenced input: PBMCs. CDR3 residues: CASSLVGGRRFLAKNIQYF. CDR3 bases: TGTGCCAGCAGCTTAGTCGGGGGGCGTCGATTTCTGGCCAAAAACATTCAGTACTTC.